One TCR beta chain is described in this entry. This receptor's antigen is unknown. Within one base of it there is no much larger clone, and no base qualities were kept. The data originate from a study of CD8 T cells in Susac syndrome (dated by TCRdb to 2018 to 2020). A note on the overall study: Of the Susac syndrome patients who were sequenced, fewer than ten were in clinical remission while six had clinically active disease. At the time of blood withdrawal, Susac syndrome patients were either therapy-naive, taking corticosteroids (with some also receiving IVIg), or on IVIg alone. Repertoire sequencing was used to test whether CD8+ T cell activation and differentiation in Susac syndrome was antigen driven.

Peripheral blood CD8+ and CD4+ T cells from healthy donors, Susac syndrome patients and multiple sclerosis patients were profiled by high-throughput TCR beta sequencing. Susac syndrome patients met recently defined diagnostic criteria for definite or probable disease. Bulk CD8+ and CD4+ T cells were purified magnetically by negative isolation, whereas CD8+ TEMRA cells were enriched by FACS. Blood was drawn into EDTA tubes, processed within 24 hours, and PBMCs were isolated by density gradient centrifugation. PBMCs intended for TCR sequencing were cryopreserved in liquid nitrogen and thawed later in a water bath at 37 degrees C. The sorted or isolated CD4+, CD8+ and CD8+ TEMRA cells reached a purity of at least 90%. The study at large found these results: The CD4+ T cell repertoire of patients with Susac syndrome showed no detectable clonal expansion. The TCR sequencing and HLA analysis was acknowledged to have included a relatively small number of individuals.

RNA was extracted using the RNeasy kit, and about 0.45 to 1 ug of the RNA was reverse transcribed with random hexamers. The immunoSEQ multiplex PCR assay, which covers 54 Vbeta and 13 Jbeta segments, was used to amplify TCR beta CDR3 regions. To correct PCR amplification bias, a synthetic template baseline was used for both primer optimization and computational correction. Per the original workflow: Reads were assigned to V, D and J genes according to IMGT and analyzed in immunoSEQ Analyzer, with only productive sequences retained. Clonality was calculated as one minus the Shannon entropy normalized by log2 of the number of productive unique sequences. For each patient and control, public and private clones were evaluated within the 100 most prevalent clones. Susac-specific clones were defined as absent from healthy and MS cohorts, some 1,000 published viral clones and other ImmuneACCESS disease sequences. The raw public data were reprocessed by TCRdb itself: fastp quality trimming at Q25, MiXCR clonotype calling, in-frame beta chains only. Rows with one shared CDR3 protein collapse into an entry with the most common genes and DNA. The V and J calls reflect TCRdb's pipeline rather than the authors' work. The sample table holds hundreds of thousands of distinct CDR3 sequences, of which about 94% were seen once. Approximately 0.15% of the sample rests with the top ten.

CDR1 and CDR2 were assigned from the germline V gene (reference sequence) as SEHNR and FQNEAQ. V gives up 2 bases and J gives up 10 bases, and the segment between their germline ends measures 9 bases. The CDR3, from cysteine to phenylalanine, totals 13 residues. The read is trimmed to its CDR3 DNA, 39 bases read in frame from base 1. This sequence was found in a human donor with Susac syndrome. Sequences were obtained from CD4+ T cells from PBMCs. Rearrangement joined TRBV7-9 to TRBJ1-6, with the identity of the D gene unclear. This receptor carries the CDR3 CASSLRVQSPLHF. The sequenced DNA: TGTGCCAGCAGCTTACGTGTGCAATCACCCCTCCACTTT.